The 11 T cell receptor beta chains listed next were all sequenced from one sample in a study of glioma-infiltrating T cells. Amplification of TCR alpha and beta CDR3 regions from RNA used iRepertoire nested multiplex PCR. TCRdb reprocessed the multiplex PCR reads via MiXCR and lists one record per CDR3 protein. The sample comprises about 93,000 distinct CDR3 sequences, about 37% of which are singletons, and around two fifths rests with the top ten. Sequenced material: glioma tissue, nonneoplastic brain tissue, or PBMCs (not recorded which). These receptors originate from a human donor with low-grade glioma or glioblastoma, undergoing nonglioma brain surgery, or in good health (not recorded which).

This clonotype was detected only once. The CDR3 loop is CASIRTGQYHGYTF. CDR3 DNA: TGTGCCAGCATTAGAACAGGACAGTACCATGGCTACACCTTC. V gene TRBV28 combines with J gene TRBJ1-2, with D possibly TRBD1 on 6 matching bases. The CDR3 consists of 14 residues. With 7 bases removed from V and 6 bases from J, the gap between germline ends came to 18 bases. From germline, CDR1 is MDHEN and CDR2 SYDVKM.

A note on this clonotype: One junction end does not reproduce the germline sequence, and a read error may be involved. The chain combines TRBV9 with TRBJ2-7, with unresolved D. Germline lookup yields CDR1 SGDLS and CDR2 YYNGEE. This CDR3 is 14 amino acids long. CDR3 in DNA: TGTGCCAGCAGCGCCTTAGGCAGTTCCTACAAGCAGTACTTC. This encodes CASSALGSSYKQYF.

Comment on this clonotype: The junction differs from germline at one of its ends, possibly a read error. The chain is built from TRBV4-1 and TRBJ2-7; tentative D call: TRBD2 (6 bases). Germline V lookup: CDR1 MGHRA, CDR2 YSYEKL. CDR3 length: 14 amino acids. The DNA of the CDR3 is TGCGCCAGCAGCCCAACTAGCTGGGTCTACGAGCAGTGCTTC. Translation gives CASSPTSWVYEQCF.

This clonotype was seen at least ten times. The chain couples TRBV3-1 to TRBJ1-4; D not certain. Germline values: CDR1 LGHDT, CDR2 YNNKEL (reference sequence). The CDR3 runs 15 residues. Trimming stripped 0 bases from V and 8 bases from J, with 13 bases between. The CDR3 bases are TGTGCCAGCAGCCAAGATCGCCGAGGGAACGAAAAACTGTTTTTT. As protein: CASSQDRRGNEKLFF.

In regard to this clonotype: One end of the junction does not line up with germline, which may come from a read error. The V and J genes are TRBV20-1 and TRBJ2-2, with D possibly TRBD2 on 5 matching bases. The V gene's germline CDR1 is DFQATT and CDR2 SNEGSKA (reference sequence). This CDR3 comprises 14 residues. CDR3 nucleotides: TGCAGTGATAGTCACAGCGGAGGAACCGGGGAGCCGTTTTTT. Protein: CSDSHSGGTGEPFF.

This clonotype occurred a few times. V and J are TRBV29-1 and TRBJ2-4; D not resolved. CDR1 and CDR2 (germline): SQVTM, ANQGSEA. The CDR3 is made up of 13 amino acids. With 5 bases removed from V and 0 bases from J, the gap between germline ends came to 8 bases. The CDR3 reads CSVWVSAKNIQYF. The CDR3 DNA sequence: TGCAGCGTTTGGGTTTCAGCCAAAAACATTCAGTACTTC.

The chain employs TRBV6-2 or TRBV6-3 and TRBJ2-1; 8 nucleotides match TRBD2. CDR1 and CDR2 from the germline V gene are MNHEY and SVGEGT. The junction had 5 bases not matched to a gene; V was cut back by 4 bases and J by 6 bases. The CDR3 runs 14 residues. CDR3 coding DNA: TGTGCCAGCAGTTCCCCCGGGGGGGCCAATGAGCAGTTCTTC. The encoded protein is CASSSPGGANEQFF.

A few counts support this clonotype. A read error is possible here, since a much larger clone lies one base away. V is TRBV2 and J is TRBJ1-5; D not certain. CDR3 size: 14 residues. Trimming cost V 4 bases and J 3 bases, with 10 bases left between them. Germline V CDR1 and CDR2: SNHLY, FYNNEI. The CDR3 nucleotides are TGTGCCAGCAGTGGCCTAAACTCCAATCAGCCCCAGCATTTT. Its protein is CASSGLNSNQPQHF.

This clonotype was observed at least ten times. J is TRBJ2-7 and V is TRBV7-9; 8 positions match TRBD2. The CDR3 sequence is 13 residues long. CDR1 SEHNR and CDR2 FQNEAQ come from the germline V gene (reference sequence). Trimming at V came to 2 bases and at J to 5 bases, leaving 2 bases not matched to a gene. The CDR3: CASSLRREDEQYF. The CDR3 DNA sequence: TGTGCCAGCAGCTTAAGGCGGGAGGACGAGCAGTACTTC.

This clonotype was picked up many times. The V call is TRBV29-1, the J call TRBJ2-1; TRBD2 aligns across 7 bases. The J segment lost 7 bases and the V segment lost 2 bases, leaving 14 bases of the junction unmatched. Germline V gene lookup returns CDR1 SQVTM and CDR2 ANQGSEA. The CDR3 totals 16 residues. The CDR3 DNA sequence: TGCAGCGTTGAACCTCTCCCTCCCCTTAGCGGGAATGAGCAGTTCTTC. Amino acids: CSVEPLPPLSGNEQFF.

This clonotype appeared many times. The chain's CDR3 is CSVEDRTGNYGYTF. The CDR3, as DNA: TGCAGCGTTGAAGATAGAACAGGCAACTATGGCTACACCTTC. V usage is TRBV29-1 and J usage is TRBJ1-2, with D maybe TRBD1 (5 bases). This CDR3 contains 14 residues. V was shortened by 0 bases and J by 2 bases, with 10 bases between the two germline ends. Per the germline V gene, CDR1 is SQVTM and CDR2 is ANQGSEA.